These 12 T cell receptor beta chains were all obtained from the same sample, sequenced in a study of CD8+ T cells in alopecia areata. cDNA serving as the sequencing template came from extracted, reverse transcribed RNA. Clones were read by immunoSEQ multiplex PCR, and TCRdb kept only the in-frame ones, dropping some. The table has approximately 100,000 clones, roughly 47% seen once. The sample comprised CD4+ T cells sorted from blood. Receptors were obtained from a human donor with alopecia areata.

The CDR3 nucleotides read TGCAGCGTTTCATTAATAGTTTACAATGAGCAGTTCTTC. Protein sequence: CSVSLIVYNEQFF. This chain connects TRBV29-1 to TRBJ2-1; D gene unclear. This CDR3 is built from 13 residues. CDR1 and CDR2 (germline): SQVTM, ANQGSEA. V gave up 5 bases and J gave up 4 bases, with 12 bases separating them.

The table lists this clone with a few counts. The chain links TRBV7-2 to TRBJ2-5; D is possibly TRBD2 (5 bases). This CDR3 spans 13 amino acids. Germline values: CDR1 SGHTA, CDR2 FQGNSA. Trimming cost V 1 base and J 7 bases, with 10 bases left between them. Here the CDR3 reads CASSLERAATQYF. Written as DNA, the CDR3 is TGTGCCAGCAGCTTAGAGAGGGCGGCGACCCAGTACTTC.

The chain carries TRBV6-5 and TRBJ2-7; no definite D call. Germline assignment: CDR1 MNHEY and CDR2 SVGAGI. The V gene lost 10 bases and the J gene lost 2 bases, with 18 bases spanning the gap. The CDR3 runs to 14 residues. CDR3: CATQQLGNPYEQYF. The CDR3 coding sequence is TGTGCCACCCAACAGCTTGGGAATCCCTACGAGCAGTACTTC.

The rearrangement links TRBV4-2 to TRBJ2-7; D is undetermined. The CDR3 is made up of 13 amino acids. The V end lost 0 bases, the J end lost 5 bases, and 8 bases lay between the germline ends. The germline V gene encodes CDR1 LGHNA and CDR2 YNFKEQ. CDR3 DNA sequence: TGTGCCAGCAGCCAAGATCTTAGCAACGAGCAGTACTTC. Translation: CASSQDLSNEQYF.

The gene calls are TRBV21-1 and TRBJ2-7; TRBD2, the table's D call, was not compared with the DNA. TRBV21-1 is a pseudogene locus. The CDR3 has 14 residues. The CDR3 DNA reads TGTGCCAGCAGCAAAGCGGGAGGGGGTTACGAGCAGTACTTC. Residues: CASSKAGGGYEQYF.

A single count supports this clone. The genes are TRBV30 and TRBJ2-2; 7 bases align to TRBD2. Germline V lookup: CDR1 GTSNPN, CDR2 SVGIG (reference sequence). J lost 7 bases, V lost 3 bases, and 5 bases had no gene match. This CDR3 is built from 13 residues. The CDR3 spells CAWRREGYGELFF. The CDR3 nucleotides read TGTGCCTGGAGAAGGGAGGGATACGGGGAGCTGTTTTTT.

The chain has TRBV5-6 and TRBJ2-1; D gene unclear. Germline V gives CDR1 SGHDT, CDR2 YYEEEE. There are 14 residues in the CDR3. The V end was cut by 4 bases, the J end by 8 bases, with 16 bases between. CDR3 region: CASSPRLATDEQFF. CDR3 DNA: TGTGCCAGCAGCCCACGACTTGCGACGGATGAGCAGTTCTTC.

This chain uses TRBV5-1 with TRBJ2-5, with 10 bases that match TRBD2. CDR3 length: 15 amino acids. With 4 bases clipped from V and 4 bases from J, the junction kept 7 bases outside the gene matches. Germline values: CDR1 SGHRS, CDR2 YFSETQ. This CDR3 reads CASSGSGGAAETQYF. The CDR3 coding sequence is TGCGCCAGCAGCGGAAGCGGGGGGGCCGCAGAGACCCAGTACTTC. Combining the CDR3 with reference TRBV5-1 and TRBJ2-5 gives the whole variable domain KAGVTQTPRYLIKTRGQQVTLSCSPISGHRSVSWYQQTPGQGLQFLFEYFSETQRNKGNFPGRFSGRQFSNSRSEMNVSTLELGDSALYLCASSGSGGAAETQYFGPGTRLLVL.

The rearrangement links TRBV11-2 to TRBJ2-7; either TRBD1 or TRBD2 may supply D (5 bases each). Germline CDR1 is SGHAT and CDR2 is FQNNGV. The V gene lost 4 bases and the J gene lost 4 bases, with 8 bases spanning the gap. The CDR3 is 12 amino acids. CDR3 coding DNA: TGTGCCAGCAGCTGGGGACCTTACGAGCAGTACTTC. It translates to CASSWGPYEQYF.

CDR3 protein: CSVEGTYPTEQFF. The CDR3 nucleotides are TGCAGCGTTGAGGGTACCTACCCCACTGAGCAGTTCTTC. The chain combines TRBV29-1 with TRBJ2-1; D is unclear. The CDR3 has 13 residues. V dropped 3 bases and J dropped 9 bases, with 15 bases sitting between them. The germline gives CDR1 SQVTM, CDR2 ANQGSEA.

The chain carries TRBV29-1 and TRBJ2-7; 12 bases align to TRBD2. J was trimmed by 6 bases and V by 5 bases; bases with no gene match: 5. This CDR3 comprises 13 residues. Germline loops: CDR1 SQVTM, CDR2 ANQGSEA. The CDR3: CSVRLAGDGEQYF. CDR3 nucleotides: TGCAGCGTTCGACTAGCGGGAGACGGCGAGCAGTACTTC.

This clone was seen more than once but under ten times. The J gene is TRBJ2-3, the V gene TRBV29-1; no firm D call. This CDR3 comprises 13 residues. The germline CDR1 and CDR2 sequences are SQVTM and ANQGSEA. The CDR3 is CSGTVAGTDTQYF. The CDR3 DNA reads TGCAGTGGTACAGTTGCCGGAACAGATACGCAGTATTTT.